This T cell receptor beta chain came from a study of cytomegalovirus exposure and HLA in healthy donors. The PCR employed 60 Vbeta primers together with 13 Jbeta primers. Clones were read by immunoSEQ multiplex PCR, and TCRdb kept only the in-frame ones, dropping some. The data contain about 140,000 clones, 80% of them singletons. The table lists this clone with a count of one. Germline V gene lookup returns CDR1 SGHKS and CDR2 YYEKEE (reference sequence). Unmatched junction bases numbered 7, after V lost 2 bases and J lost 2 bases. The CDR3 is 16 residues long. The sample comprised PBMCs. This TCR was sampled from a man between 50 and 59 years old in good health and CMV-seronegative. The chain has TRBV5-5 and TRBJ2-7; 10 bases fit TRBD1. CDR3 bases: TGTGCCAGCAGCTTAGGTCCGGACAGGGGGACCTACGAGCAGTACTTC. Translation: CASSLGPDRGTYEQYF.